This TCR beta chain was retrieved from a study of cytomegalovirus exposure and HLA in healthy donors. The CDR3 is 18 residues long. The V segment lost 2 bases and the J segment 3 bases; nucleotides outside the gene matches: 14. The germline CDR1 and CDR2 sequences are KGHSH and LQKENI. Both 60 Vbeta primers and 13 Jbeta primers went into the PCR. The data were produced by immunoSEQ multiplex PCR, yet TCRdb's version contains in-frame clones alone and is incomplete. The sample includes about 140,000 clones, about 80% of them seen just once. The TCR originated in a man younger than 45 in good health and CMV-seronegative. This chain joins TRBV18 and TRBJ1-1, with 8 bases identical to TRBD1. Material: PBMCs. The CDR3 region is CASSPLPGTGAEYTEAFF. CDR3 DNA sequence: TGTGCCAGCTCACCATTACCCGGGACAGGTGCGGAGTACACTGAAGCTTTCTTT.